These 6 T cell receptor beta chains came from one sample sequenced in a study of STAT3 mutations in large granular lymphocyte leukemia. The study's findings and limits: Every T-cell large granular lymphocyte leukemia patient had at least one immunodominant TCR beta clonotype.

Their cognate antigens are unknown. Profiled with immunoSEQ multiplex PCR; TCRdb holds only in-frame clones, not every one. The data hold around 13,000 clones, with approximately 81% observed a single time. Sequencing used peripheral blood mononuclear cells. These receptors originate from a man aged 55 to 70 with T-cell large granular lymphocyte leukemia. Some clones in this sample may be carry-over from other donors' samples.

The chain employs TRBV9 and TRBJ1-1; D may be TRBD1 (6 bases). This CDR3 comprises 16 residues. With 0 bases removed from V and 0 bases from J, the gap between germline ends came to 12 bases. From germline, CDR1 is SGDLS and CDR2 YYNGEE. The CDR3 nucleotides read TGTGCCAGCAGCGTAGGTGGGGGCGCCGTGAACACTGAAGCTTTCTTT. This codes for CASSVGGGAVNTEAFF.

This chain uses TRBV27 with TRBJ2-1, with 10 bases matching TRBD2. Germline values: CDR1 MNHEY, CDR2 SMNVEV (reference sequence). The trim removed 4 bases at V and 7 bases at J, leaving 13 bases unmatched. The CDR3 runs to 17 residues. As DNA, the CDR3 is TGTGCCAGCAGTTCCTCCGTAGGACTAGCGGCGGTGAATGAGCAGTTCTTC. The encoded protein is CASSSSVGLAAVNEQFF.

The chain uses TRBV6-5 and TRBJ2-5; unclear D gene. The CDR3 extends over 11 amino acids. Germline V gives CDR1 MNHEY, CDR2 SVGAGI. Trimming shortened V by 2 bases and J by 4 bases, and 2 bases separated the two germline ends. The CDR3 nucleotides read TGTGCCAGCAGTTACGGAGAGACCCAGTACTTC. Residues: CASSYGETQYF.

This clone came up a few times. The chain carries TRBV5-1 and TRBJ2-7, with 7 bases fitting TRBD2. The CDR3 is made up of 14 amino acids. V gave up 0 bases and J gave up 5 bases; unmatched junction bases: 5. Per the germline V gene, CDR1 is SGHRS and CDR2 is YFSETQ. The CDR3 protein is CASSLGGEGNEQYF. CDR3 DNA sequence: TGCGCCAGCAGCTTGGGAGGGGAGGGAAACGAGCAGTACTTC.

This chain connects TRBV5-1 to TRBJ2-5; 7 bases align to TRBD2. The CDR3 spans 15 residues. V was pared by 2 bases and J by 5 bases, with 9 bases of the junction left unmatched. CDR1 SGHRS and CDR2 YFSETQ come from the germline V gene. The CDR3 spells CASSLSPHGRETQYF. The CDR3, as DNA: TGCGCCAGCAGCTTATCACCCCACGGGAGGGAGACCCAGTACTTC.

This clone was picked up a small number of times. The chain combines TRBV7-9 with TRBJ2-1; D is possibly TRBD2 (5 bases). Germline CDR1 reads SEHNR; CDR2 reads FQNEAQ (reference sequence). CDR3 length equals 15 residues. V was clipped by 5 bases and J by 10 bases, with 21 bases between them. The CDR3 DNA is TGTGCCAGCAGCCCACTCCTACTTGAGGGAATGGAGCAGTTCTTC. It translates to CASSPLLLEGMEQFF.